This entry lists 4 T cell receptor beta chains sequenced from one sample in a study of control samples from healthy donors and cancer patients. The data were produced by immunoSEQ multiplex PCR, yet TCRdb's version contains in-frame clones alone and is incomplete. This sample yields about 73,000 clones, of which about nine tenths are seen a single time; approximately 18% belongs to the top ten. Sequenced input: PBMCs. These receptors all come from a man aged 55 to 70 with lung cancer.

The genes are TRBV5-5 and TRBJ2-5; 8 bases line up with TRBD2. Germline V gene lookup returns CDR1 SGHKS and CDR2 YYEKEE (reference sequence). CDR3 size: 14 residues. V gave up 5 bases and J gave up 7 bases; unmatched junction bases: 10. The chain's CDR3 is CASSLQTSEGTQYF. The CDR3 DNA is TGTGCCAGCAGTCTTCAGACTAGCGAGGGGACCCAGTACTTC.

The V gene is TRBV10-2, the J gene TRBJ1-5; TRBD1 matches at 7 bases. Germline CDR1 and CDR2: WSHSY and SAAADI. J was trimmed by 4 bases and V by 8 bases; bases with no gene match: 5. The CDR3 length is 13 residues. The DNA for the CDR3 is TGCGCCAGCCGGGGACAGTCTAATCAGCCCCAGCATTTT. This encodes CASRGQSNQPQHF.

The chain links TRBV3-1 (or the pseudogene TRBV3-2) to TRBJ1-5; a weak D match, TRBD1 (6 bases). The CDR3 extends over 15 amino acids. The V end was cut by 5 bases, the J end by 3 bases, with 14 bases between. The germline V gene encodes CDR1 LGHDT and CDR2 YNNKEL (reference sequence). The CDR3 DNA reads TGTGCCAGCAGCGATCAGACAGGCTACAATCAGCCCCAGCATTTT. Translation gives CASSDQTGYNQPQHF.

The rearrangement joins TRBV6-6 to TRBJ2-2; D unclear. Trimming shortened V by 6 bases and J by 6 bases, and 5 bases separated the two germline ends. The CDR3 is 11 amino acids. In germline, CDR1 is MNHNY, CDR2 SVGAGI (reference sequence). The CDR3 reads CASRTSGELFF. For the CDR3, the DNA is TGTGCCAGCAGAACGTCCGGGGAGCTGTTTTTT.